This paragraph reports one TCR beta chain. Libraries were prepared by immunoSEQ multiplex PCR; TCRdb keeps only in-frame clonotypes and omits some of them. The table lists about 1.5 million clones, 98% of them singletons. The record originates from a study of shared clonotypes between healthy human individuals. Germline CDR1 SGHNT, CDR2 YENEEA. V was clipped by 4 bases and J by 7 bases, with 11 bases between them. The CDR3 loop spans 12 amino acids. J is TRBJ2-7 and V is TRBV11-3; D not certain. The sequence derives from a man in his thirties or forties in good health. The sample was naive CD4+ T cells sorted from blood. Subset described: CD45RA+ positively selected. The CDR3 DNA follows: TGTGCCAGCAGCTCCCAAACGAGTGAGCAGTACTTC. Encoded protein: CASSSQTSEQYF.